A few counts support the clone carrying this T cell receptor beta chain. Its antigen is currently unknown. The sample belongs to a study of T cell repertoires in cytomegalovirus infection. Study-wide findings and caveats: Cumulative public TCR beta family frequency identified CMV carriers with the relevant HLA.

MiXCR was run by TCRdb on the reads, yielding one entry per CDR3 protein. Among over 250,000 distinct CDR3 sequences listed, less than 25% were seen once. This sequence was found in a human donor in good health (CMV status not recorded). Some clones in this sample may be carry-over from other donors' samples. The sample was cultured PBMCs, taken from culture after CMV antigen stimulation.

CDR3 sequence (DNA): TGTGCCAGCAGCGCCAGCGGGACTAGCGGGGGGATCTACGAGCAGTACTTC. It codes for CASSASGTSGGIYEQYF. V gene TRBV27 combines with J gene TRBJ2-7, with TRBD2 matching 15 bases. Germline loops: CDR1 MNHEY, CDR2 SMNVEV (reference sequence). J lost 3 bases, V lost 6 bases, and 9 bases had no gene match. The length of the CDR3 is 17 residues.